Each of the 22 T cell receptor beta chains below was sequenced from the same sample in a study of cytomegalovirus exposure and HLA in healthy donors. A multiplex PCR was run with 60 Vbeta primers and 13 Jbeta primers. The data were produced by immunoSEQ multiplex PCR, yet TCRdb's version contains in-frame clones alone and is incomplete. Found here are 200,000 or so clones, 84% of them singletons; the top ten hold approximately 0.26%. The specimen sequenced was PBMCs. These receptors were collected from a boy aged 10-17 years in good health and CMV-seronegative.

The gene calls are TRBV13 and TRBJ1-2, with a tentative D call TRBD1 (6 bases). This CDR3 comprises 15 residues. With 8 bases removed from V and 4 bases from J, the gap between germline ends came to 20 bases. CDR1 and CDR2 (germline): PRHDT, FYEKMQ (reference sequence). The CDR3 sequence: CASYLSSGTPYGYTF. The CDR3 bases are TGTGCCAGCTACCTCAGTTCCGGGACACCCTATGGCTACACCTTC.

The rearrangement uses TRBV19 and TRBJ1-4, with a possible D match to TRBD1 (6 bases). The CDR3 has 14 residues. Germline V CDR1 and CDR2: LNHDA, SQIVND (reference sequence). Trimming cost V 9 bases and J 5 bases, with 16 bases left between them. For the CDR3, the DNA is TGTGCCAGCTCTGGAGGGGGGGAGAATGAAAAACTGTTTTTT. Translation: CASSGGGENEKLFF.

The chain employs TRBV5-4 and TRBJ2-1; 11 bases fit TRBD2. The V segment lost 4 bases and the J segment 5 bases; nucleotides outside the gene matches: 5. The CDR3 spans 15 residues. Germline V CDR1 and CDR2: SGHNT, YYREEE (reference sequence). CDR3 sequence: CASSAGGLADNEQFF. The CDR3 bases are TGTGCCAGCAGCGCTGGGGGACTAGCGGACAATGAGCAGTTCTTC.

The chain combines TRBV5-4 with TRBJ1-3; 7 bases agree with TRBD1. Germline trimming cut 4 bases from V and 2 bases from J; bases unmatched to any gene: 6. The CDR3 has 15 residues. Germline CDR1 is SGHNT and CDR2 is YYREEE (reference sequence). The chain's CDR3 is CASSPTGLPGNTIYF. CDR3 nucleotide sequence: TGTGCCAGCAGCCCGACAGGGCTCCCTGGAAACACCATATATTTT.

The rearrangement links TRBV4-3 to TRBJ1-5; 10 bases match TRBD1. There are 18 residues in the CDR3. V shed 1 base and J 4 bases; nucleotides not matched to a gene: 10. Per the germline V gene, CDR1 is LGHNA and CDR2 is YSLEER. The CDR3 reads CASSQGPTGTGENQPQHF. The CDR3 nucleotides are TGCGCCAGCAGCCAAGGCCCCACCGGGACAGGGGAGAATCAGCCCCAGCATTTT.

V gene TRBV7-9 combines with J gene TRBJ1-1, with D uncertain. With 1 base removed from V and 1 base from J, the gap between germline ends came to 13 bases. Per germline, CDR1 SEHNR and CDR2 FQNEAQ (reference sequence). The CDR3 contains 16 residues. CDR3 region: CASSLDAGGGNTEAFF. The CDR3, as DNA: TGTGCCAGCAGCTTAGACGCAGGAGGTGGGAACACTGAAGCTTTCTTT.

V is TRBV11-3 and J is TRBJ2-7, with D possibly matching TRBD1 (5 bases). From germline, CDR1 is SGHNT and CDR2 YENEEA. V lost 8 bases to trimming and J lost 0 bases, with 11 bases between them. This CDR3 is 13 amino acids long. The CDR3 region has the DNA TGTGCCAGCTCCACTGACAGCTCCTACGAGCAGTACTTC. Its translation: CASSTDSSYEQYF. The entire variable domain, with the rest obtained from reference TRBV11-3 and TRBJ2-7, is as follows: EAGVVQSPRYKIIEKKQPVAFWCNPISGHNTLYWYLQNLGQGPELLIRYENEEAVDDSQLPKDRFSAERLKGVDSTLKIQPAELGDSAVYLCASSTDSSYEQYFGPGTRLTVT.

The chain employs TRBV9 and TRBJ1-2; D might be TRBD1 (6 bases). This CDR3 has 15 amino acids. V was cut by 0 bases and J by 2 bases, with 11 bases left in between. From germline, CDR1 is SGDLS and CDR2 YYNGEE. The CDR3 is CASSVGGQVNYGYTF. The DNA of the CDR3 is TGTGCCAGCAGCGTAGGGGGACAAGTAAACTATGGCTACACCTTC.

The rearrangement joins TRBV7-9 to TRBJ2-1; 7 bases align to TRBD2. The junction had 8 bases not matched to a gene; V was cut back by 1 base and J by 5 bases. Germline V lookup: CDR1 SEHNR, CDR2 FQNEAQ (reference sequence). The CDR3 runs to 16 residues. CDR3 DNA sequence: TGTGCCAGCAGCTTAGTAACAGCGGGGTTCCACAATGAGCAGTTCTTC. This translates into CASSLVTAGFHNEQFF.

The chain combines TRBV15 with TRBJ2-1; D is unresolved. In germline, CDR1 is LNHNV, CDR2 YYDKDF (reference sequence). Between the trimmed V and J ends, which lost 5 bases and 0 bases, there was a span of 23 bases. This CDR3 is 19 amino acids long. The CDR3 loop is CATSVRLFSTSSSYNEQFF. The CDR3 bases are TGTGCCACCAGCGTGCGACTTTTTTCTACGTCAAGCTCCTACAATGAGCAGTTCTTC.

CDR3 amino acids: CASSEMKGGGPPLHF. The CDR3, as DNA: TGTGCCAGCAGTGAAATGAAGGGAGGGGGGCCACCCCTCCACTTT. V is TRBV2 and J is TRBJ1-6, with a possible D match to TRBD1 (6 bases). The V and J ends lost 2 bases and 11 bases respectively, with 16 bases between them. CDR1 and CDR2 from the germline V gene are SNHLY and FYNNEI. CDR3 length: 15 amino acids. The full variable domain, completed using reference TRBV2 and TRBJ1-6, is EPEVTQTPSHQVTQMGQEVILRCVPISNHLYFYWYRQILGQKVEFLVSFYNNEISEKSEIFDDQFSVERPDGSNFTLKIRSTKLEDSAMYFCASSEMKGGGPPLHFGNGTRLTVT.

This clone was detected a few times. V usage is TRBV30 and J usage is TRBJ1-1, with D maybe TRBD1 (6 bases). Germline CDR1 is GTSNPN and CDR2 is SVGIG (reference sequence). This CDR3 has 10 amino acids. The V end lost 4 bases, the J end lost 8 bases, and 8 bases lay between the germline ends. The CDR3 sequence: CAWIQGEAFF. The CDR3 coding sequence is TGTGCCTGGATACAGGGAGAAGCTTTCTTT.

J is TRBJ2-5 and V is TRBV11-1, with 8 bases that match TRBD2. Germline V gives CDR1 SGHAT, CDR2 FQDESV (reference sequence). The CDR3 contains 17 residues. J gave up 5 bases and V 2 bases, and 13 bases lay outside the gene matches. In DNA form, the CDR3 reads TGTGCCAGCAGCTTAAAAGGGCCGGGACTAGGGTGGGAGACCCAGTACTTC. Amino acids: CASSLKGPGLGWETQYF.

This clone was detected only once. This chain connects TRBV7-9 to TRBJ2-1, with a weak D call TRBD2 (6 bases). The V and J ends lost 3 bases and 2 bases respectively, with 11 bases between them. CDR1 SEHNR and CDR2 FQNEAQ come from the germline V gene (reference sequence). The CDR3 spans 15 residues. CDR3 sequence: CASSFPRGPYNEQFF. The CDR3, as DNA: TGTGCCAGCAGCTTCCCGCGGGGTCCCTACAATGAGCAGTTCTTC.

V gene TRBV5-4 combines with J gene TRBJ2-7; TRBD2 is a possible D gene (5 bases). Deletions cut 2 bases from V and 2 bases from J, with 11 bases between. This CDR3 region has 14 residues. CDR1 and CDR2 from the germline V gene are SGHNT and YYREEE (reference sequence). CDR3 in DNA: TGTGCCAGCAGCTTAGGACTGGAGACCTACGAGCAGTACTTC. This sequence encodes CASSLGLETYEQYF.

The chain joins TRBV7-2 to TRBJ2-1, with 7 nucleotides matching TRBD2. The trim removed 1 base at V and 7 bases at J, leaving 19 bases unmatched. The CDR3 has 19 residues. The germline CDR1 and CDR2 sequences are SGHTA and FQGNSA. The CDR3 protein is CASSLGLKGGGGLRNEQFF. CDR3 DNA sequence: TGTGCCAGCAGCTTAGGGCTGAAGGGCGGGGGAGGGCTGAGGAATGAGCAGTTCTTC.

The gene calls are TRBV11-3 and TRBJ1-1; D is undetermined. V was shortened by 2 bases and J by 3 bases, with 7 bases between the two germline ends. Germline CDR1 reads SGHNT; CDR2 reads YENEEA. This CDR3 comprises 13 residues. CDR3 sequence reads: CASSLSSDTEAFF. CDR3 sequence (DNA): TGTGCCAGCAGCTTAAGCTCCGACACTGAAGCTTTCTTT.

This chain uses TRBV15 with TRBJ1-5; 7 nucleotides agree with TRBD1. V lost 0 bases and J lost 4; bases outside the gene matches: 3. The germline CDR1 and CDR2 sequences are LNHNV and YYDKDF (reference sequence). CDR3 size: 15 residues. CDR3 protein: CATSRDWDRNQPQHF. The CDR3 DNA reads as TGTGCCACCAGCAGAGATTGGGACAGAAATCAGCCCCAGCATTTT.

The gene calls are TRBV5-1 and TRBJ1-4; weak D call: TRBD1 (5 bases). Germline V gene data show CDR1 as SGHRS and CDR2 as YFSETQ. V shed 5 bases and J shed 4 bases, with 9 bases lying between them. The CDR3 consists of 13 residues. The CDR3 is CASRQENNEKLFF. CDR3 bases: TGCGCCAGCAGACAGGAAAATAATGAAAAACTGTTTTTT.

This rearrangement joins TRBV7-2 to TRBJ1-5, with D unclear. This CDR3 has 15 residues. V was cut by 2 bases and J by 0 bases, with 8 bases left in between. Per germline, CDR1 SGHTA and CDR2 FQGNSA. The CDR3 reads CASSLYGDSNQPQHF. The CDR3 region has the DNA TGTGCCAGCAGCTTATACGGGGATAGCAATCAGCCCCAGCATTTT.

The chain couples TRBV2 to TRBJ2-7; TRBD2 matches 10 bases. V shed 6 bases and J 5 bases; nucleotides not matched to a gene: 7. The CDR3 has 14 amino acids. The germline V gene has CDR1 SNHLY and CDR2 FYNNEI. The DNA of the CDR3 is TGTGCCAGCAGCTCAAGCGGGAGGGCTAACGAGCAGTACTTC. It is translated as CASSSSGRANEQYF.

The genes are TRBV5-6 and TRBJ1-2; D remains unclear. Germline V gene sequence: CDR1 SGHDT, CDR2 YYEEEE. V lost 1 base to trimming and J lost 3 bases, with 10 bases between them. CDR3 length: 14 residues. CDR3 coding DNA: TGTGCCAGCAGCTTGCATTTCGCGCACTATGGCTACACCTTC. It encodes CASSLHFAHYGYTF.